This T cell receptor (beta chain) was obtained from a study of Graves' ophthalmopathy and Graves' hyperthyroidism. General study findings and limits: A majority of expanded thyroid clonotypes exceeding 0.001 frequency were likewise present in blood.

This clonotype was recorded many times. Its antigen is not identified. Germline assignment: CDR1 SGHAT and CDR2 FQNNGV. Between the trimmed V and J ends, which lost 0 bases and 7 bases, there was a span of 14 bases. The CDR3 contains 15 residues. TCR beta CDR3 amplification used RNA transcripts. Amplification began with first-round RT-PCR using HTBI primers, then second-round multiplex PCR was performed. Via MiXCR, TCRdb re-called the multiplex PCR reads, giving one row per CDR3 protein. The sample lists some 390,000 distinct CDR3 sequences; approximately 16% were seen once. Enrollment excluded any patients with other autoimmune diseases, uncontrolled infections, pregnancy or lactation. Clinical symptoms and serum thyroxine were used for diagnosis; TRAb, thyroid ultrasound and orbital computed tomography were also relied on. Out of about 11 ml of fresh peripheral blood, PBMCs were obtained.

The sequencing sample was made of peripheral blood. The chain links TRBV11-2 to TRBJ2-3, with D possibly called TRBD1 or TRBD2 (6 bases each). The clonotype comes from a woman under 30 with Graves' ophthalmopathy. CDR3 in DNA: TGTGCCAGCAGCTTAGATCGGGGGCCGATAAATACGCAGTATTTT. Translating gives CASSLDRGPINTQYF.